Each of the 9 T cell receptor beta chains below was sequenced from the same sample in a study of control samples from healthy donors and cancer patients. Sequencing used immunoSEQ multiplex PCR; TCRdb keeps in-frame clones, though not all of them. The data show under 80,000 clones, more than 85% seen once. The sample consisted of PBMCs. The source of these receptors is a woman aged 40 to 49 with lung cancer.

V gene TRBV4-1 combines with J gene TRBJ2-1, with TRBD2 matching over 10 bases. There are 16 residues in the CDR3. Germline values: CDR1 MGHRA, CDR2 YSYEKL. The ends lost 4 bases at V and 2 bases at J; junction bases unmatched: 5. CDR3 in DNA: TGCGCCAGCAGCCCCGATAGCGGGGGGACCTACAATGAGCAGTTCTTC. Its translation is CASSPDSGGTYNEQFF.

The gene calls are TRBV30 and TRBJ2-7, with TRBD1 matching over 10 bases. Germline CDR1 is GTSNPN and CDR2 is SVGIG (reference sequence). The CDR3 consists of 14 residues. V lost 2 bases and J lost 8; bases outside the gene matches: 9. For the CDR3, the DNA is TGTGCCTGGAGTAACCCCGGGACAGGGGCTAAGCAGTACTTC. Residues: CAWSNPGTGAKQYF.

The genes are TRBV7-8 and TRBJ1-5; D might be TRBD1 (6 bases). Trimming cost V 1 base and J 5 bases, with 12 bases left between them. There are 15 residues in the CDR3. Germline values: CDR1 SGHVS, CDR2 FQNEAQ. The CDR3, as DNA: TGTGCCAGCAGCTTAGACGGGACACACTATCAGCCCCAGCATTTT. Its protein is CASSLDGTHYQPQHF.

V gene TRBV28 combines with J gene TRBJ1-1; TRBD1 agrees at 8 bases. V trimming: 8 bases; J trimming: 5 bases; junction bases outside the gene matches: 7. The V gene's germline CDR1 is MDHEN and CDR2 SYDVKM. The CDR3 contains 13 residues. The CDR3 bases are TGTGCCAGCCGCGGACAGGGCCTAACTGAAGCTTTCTTT. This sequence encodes CASRGQGLTEAFF.

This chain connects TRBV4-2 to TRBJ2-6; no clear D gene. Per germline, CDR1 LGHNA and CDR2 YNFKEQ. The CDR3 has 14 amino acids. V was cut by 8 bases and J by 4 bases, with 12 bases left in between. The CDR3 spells CASSKAPGANVLTF. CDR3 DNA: TGTGCCAGCTCTAAGGCCCCCGGGGCCAACGTCCTGACTTTC.

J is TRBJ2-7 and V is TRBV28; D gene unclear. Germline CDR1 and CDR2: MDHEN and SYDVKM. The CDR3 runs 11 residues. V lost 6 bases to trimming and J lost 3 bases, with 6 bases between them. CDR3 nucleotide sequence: TGTGCCAGCAGCACGATCTACGAGCAGTACTTC. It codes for CASSTIYEQYF.

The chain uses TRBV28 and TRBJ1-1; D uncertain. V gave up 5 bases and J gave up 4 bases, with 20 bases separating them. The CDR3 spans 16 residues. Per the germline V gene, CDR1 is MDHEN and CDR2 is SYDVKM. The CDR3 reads CASSPFPWTKGTEAFF. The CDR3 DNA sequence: TGTGCCAGCAGTCCCTTTCCCTGGACCAAGGGCACTGAAGCTTTCTTT.

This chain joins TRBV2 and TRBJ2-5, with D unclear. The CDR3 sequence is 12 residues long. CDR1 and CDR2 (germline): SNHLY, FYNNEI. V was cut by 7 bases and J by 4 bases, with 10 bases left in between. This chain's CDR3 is CASNRARETQYF. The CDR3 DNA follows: TGTGCCAGCAATAGGGCCAGAGAGACCCAGTACTTC. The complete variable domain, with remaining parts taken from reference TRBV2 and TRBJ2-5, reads EPEVTQTPSHQVTQMGQEVILRCVPISNHLYFYWYRQILGQKVEFLVSFYNNEISEKSEIFDDQFSVERPDGSNFTLKIRSTKLEDSAMYFCASNRARETQYFGPGTRLLVL.

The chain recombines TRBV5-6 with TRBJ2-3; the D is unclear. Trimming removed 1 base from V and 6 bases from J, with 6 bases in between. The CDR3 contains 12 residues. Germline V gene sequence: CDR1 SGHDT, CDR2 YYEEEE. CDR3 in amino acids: CASSLWVDTQYF. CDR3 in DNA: TGTGCCAGCAGCTTGTGGGTGGATACGCAGTATTTT.